This T cell receptor beta chain derives from a study of sequential checkpoint blockade in melanoma. The overall study: Arm A got nivolumab then ipilimumab; arm B the reverse, 1:1. Maintenance nivolumab came after either treatment sequence.

Treatment described: randomized to nivolumab then ipilimumab (arm A) or the reverse (arm B). Patients had received no earlier DNA-damaging chemotherapy. PBMC sorting kept live CD3+CD8+ cells without CD19 or CD56. Sequencing used immunoSEQ multiplex PCR; TCRdb keeps in-frame clones, though not all of them. This table holds about 8,000 clones, about 60% found once. Germline V gene data show CDR1 as SEHNR and CDR2 as FQNEAQ (reference sequence). Trimming stripped 5 bases from V and 1 base from J, with 15 bases between. CDR3 length: 16 residues. This receptor was identified in a human donor with melanoma. The chain combines TRBV7-9 with TRBJ1-3; D is ambiguous. Material: CD8+ T cells sorted from blood (inferred from file names), obtained from a patient given nivolumab and ipilimumab in sequence. The CDR3 sequence: CASSPSGSQSGNTIYF. The CDR3 nucleotides are TGTGCCAGCAGCCCCTCCGGGTCCCAGTCTGGAAACACCATATATTTT. Together with reference TRBV7-9 and TRBJ1-3, the CDR3 gives the full variable domain: DTGVSQNPRHKITKRGQNVTFRCDPISEHNRLYWYRQTLGQGPEFLTYFQNEAQLEKSRLLSDRFSAERPKGSFSTLEIQRTEQGDSAMYLCASSPSGSQSGNTIYFGEGSWLTVV.